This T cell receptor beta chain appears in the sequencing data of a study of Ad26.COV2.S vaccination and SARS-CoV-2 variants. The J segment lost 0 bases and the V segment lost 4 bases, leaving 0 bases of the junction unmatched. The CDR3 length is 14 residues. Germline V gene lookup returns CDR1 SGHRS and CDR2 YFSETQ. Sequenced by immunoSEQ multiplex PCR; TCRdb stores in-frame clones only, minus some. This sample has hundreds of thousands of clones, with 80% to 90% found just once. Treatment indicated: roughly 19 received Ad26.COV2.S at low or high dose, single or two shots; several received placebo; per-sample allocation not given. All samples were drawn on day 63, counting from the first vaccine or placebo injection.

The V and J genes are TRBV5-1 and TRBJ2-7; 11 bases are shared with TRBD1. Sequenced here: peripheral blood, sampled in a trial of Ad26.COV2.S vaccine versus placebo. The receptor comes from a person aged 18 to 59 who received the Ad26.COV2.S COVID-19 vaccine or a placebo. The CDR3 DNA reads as TGCGCCAGCAGCGGACAGGGGGCCTCCTACGAGCAGTACTTC. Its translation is CASSGQGASYEQYF. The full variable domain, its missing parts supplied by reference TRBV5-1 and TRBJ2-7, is KAGVTQTPRYLIKTRGQQVTLSCSPISGHRSVSWYQQTPGQGLQFLFEYFSETQRNKGNFPGRFSGRQFSNSRSEMNVSTLELGDSALYLCASSGQGASYEQYFGPGTRLTVT.